Following are 22 T cell receptor beta chains from one sample sequenced in a study of human CD8 memory T cell subsets. Classification as TPEX applied to CCR7+ PD-1+ TIGIT+ early memory CD8+ T cells bearing exhausted-like traits. Construction of TCR beta libraries was accomplished by means of UMI-labeled 5' RACE. For each CDR3 protein, TCRdb gives one entry from its re-call of the 5' RACE reads, without DNA. This sample carries about 9,200 distinct CDR3 sequences, with about 20% going to the ten biggest clones. Sample: CD8+ T cells from PBMCs. The receptors were gathered from a human donor in good health.

CDR3: CASSPDAGQETQYF. V is TRBV12-3 or TRBV12-4 and J is TRBJ2-5; TCRdb indicates TRBD2, and absent DNA this call remains unverified. CDR3 size: 14 residues.

The chain uses TRBV7-9 and TRBJ1-2. The germline gives CDR1 SEHNR, CDR2 FQNEAQ (reference sequence). This CDR3 has 19 residues. The CDR3: CASSLGPAGTAPRSDGYTF.

V and J are TRBV5-1 and TRBJ2-1. The germline CDR1 and CDR2 sequences are SGHRS and YFSETQ. The CDR3 loop spans 16 amino acids. The CDR3 region is CASSLVGIGVDNEQFF.

V is TRBV3-1 and J is TRBJ2-1; the D call from TCRdb, TRBD1, cannot be confirmed without DNA. The germline V gene has CDR1 LGHDT and CDR2 YNNKEL (reference sequence). The CDR3 is 15 amino acids. The CDR3 is CASSPGTSGVNEQFF.

V and J are TRBV18 and TRBJ1-2. The CDR3 runs to 13 residues. CDR1 is KGHSH, CDR2 LQKENI, per germline. The chain's CDR3 is CASSPPTDYGYTF.

The rearrangement uses TRBV13 and TRBJ2-5. CDR3 length: 12 residues. CDR1 and CDR2 from the germline V gene are PRHDT and FYEKMQ (reference sequence). CDR3 protein: CASSSDRGTQYF.

The gene calls are TRBV11-1 and TRBJ2-7. Germline loops: CDR1 SGHAT, CDR2 FQDESV (reference sequence). The CDR3 spans 15 residues. CDR3 sequence reads: CASSLVSVPTYEQYF.

The J gene is TRBJ2-1, the V gene TRBV4-1; TCRdb indicates TRBD1, and absent DNA this call remains unverified. The CDR3 is 15 residues long. In germline, CDR1 is MGHRA, CDR2 YSYEKL. The CDR3 loop is CASSPTGGDYNEQFF.

V is TRBV6-2 or TRBV6-3 and J is TRBJ2-1; TCRdb's D call, TRBD2, is unchecked because there is no DNA. There are 16 residues in the CDR3. The V gene's germline CDR1 is MNHEY and CDR2 SVGEGT. The CDR3 loop is CASSYTGLADHNEQFF.

This sequence joins TRBV5-6 and TRBJ2-7. Germline CDR1 SGHDT, CDR2 YYEEEE. CDR3 size: 13 residues. The CDR3 loop is CASSLDPSGEQYF.

This clonotype is deemed medium-sized (0.01 to 0.1%) by its frequency. The chain couples TRBV7-8 to TRBJ2-7; the D gene TCRdb calls, TRBD1, cannot be checked with no DNA. The CDR3 extends over 14 amino acids. The germline V gene encodes CDR1 SGHVS and CDR2 FQNEAQ. The CDR3 sequence: CASSFLQGEGEQYF.

V and J are TRBV9 and TRBJ1-3; no DNA is available, so the TRBD1 call from TCRdb remains unchecked. Per the germline V gene, CDR1 is SGDLS and CDR2 is YYNGEE. This CDR3 has 15 amino acids. The CDR3 region is CASSVDRSSGNTIYF.

The chain employs TRBV6-2 or TRBV6-3 and TRBJ2-1; as DNA is missing, the TRBD2 call by TCRdb cannot be tested. Germline V lookup: CDR1 MNHEY, CDR2 SVGEGT. This CDR3 has 21 amino acids. CDR3 sequence reads: CASSYGPSGRSAASSYNEQFF.

The chain is built from TRBV30 and TRBJ2-1; the TCRdb call, TRBD2, lacks DNA for checking. This CDR3 is built from 13 residues. The germline CDR1 and CDR2 sequences are GTSNPN and SVGIG (reference sequence). The CDR3 loop reads CAWSPGTSDEQFF.

The chain is built from TRBV2 and TRBJ2-7. The CDR3 covers 13 residues. The germline CDR1 and CDR2 sequences are SNHLY and FYNNEI. CDR3 loop: CASSSDPNYEQYF.

The chain combines TRBV7-6 with TRBJ2-2. The CDR3 loop spans 14 amino acids. Germline CDR1 SGHVS, CDR2 FNYEAQ. This chain's CDR3 is CASSYTKGSGELFF.

The CDR3 reads CSADRDYSYNEQFF. The chain uses TRBV20-1 and TRBJ2-1; without DNA, the TCRdb call of TRBD2 cannot be checked. The germline V gene encodes CDR1 DFQATT and CDR2 SNEGSKA (reference sequence). The CDR3 loop spans 14 amino acids.

This rearrangement joins TRBV6-1 to TRBJ1-4; as DNA is missing, the TRBD1 call by TCRdb cannot be tested. Germline lookup yields CDR1 MNHNS and CDR2 SASEGT. CDR3 length equals 14 residues. CDR3 sequence reads: CASSVQGSAEKLFF.

V usage is TRBV20-1 and J usage is TRBJ2-1; TCRdb gives TRBD2 as the D gene, but with no DNA this cannot be confirmed. CDR1 and CDR2 (germline): DFQATT, SNEGSKA (reference sequence). The CDR3 consists of 13 residues. CDR3 loop: CSARDPLYNEQFF.

The chain couples TRBV20-1 to TRBJ2-2; TCRdb names TRBD1, which stays unverified in the absence of DNA. The CDR3 is 14 amino acids. The germline V gene encodes CDR1 DFQATT and CDR2 SNEGSKA (reference sequence). The CDR3 reads CSAWDRRNTGELFF.

Here the CDR3 reads CASSSDAIGSTYEQYF. The rearrangement joins TRBV28 to TRBJ2-7. The CDR3 runs to 16 residues. Germline CDR1 MDHEN, CDR2 SYDVKM.

The chain carries TRBV6-2 or TRBV6-3 and TRBJ1-2; TCRdb lists TRBD1, though no DNA is available to test this call. Germline V CDR1 and CDR2: MNHEY, SVGEGT. This CDR3 is 16 amino acids long. CDR3 sequence reads: CAGPNGKEGPHYGYTF.